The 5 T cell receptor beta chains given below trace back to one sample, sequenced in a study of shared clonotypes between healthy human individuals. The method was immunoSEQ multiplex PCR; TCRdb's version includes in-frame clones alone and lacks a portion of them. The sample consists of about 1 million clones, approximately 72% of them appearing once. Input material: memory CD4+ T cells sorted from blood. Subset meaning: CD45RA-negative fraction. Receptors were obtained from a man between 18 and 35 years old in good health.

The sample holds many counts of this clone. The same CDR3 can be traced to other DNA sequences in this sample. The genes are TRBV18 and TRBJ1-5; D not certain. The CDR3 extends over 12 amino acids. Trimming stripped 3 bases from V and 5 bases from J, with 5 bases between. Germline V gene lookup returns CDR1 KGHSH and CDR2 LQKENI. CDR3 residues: CASSPGDQPQHF. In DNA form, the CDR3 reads TGTGCCAGCTCACCGGGCGATCAGCCCCAGCATTTT.

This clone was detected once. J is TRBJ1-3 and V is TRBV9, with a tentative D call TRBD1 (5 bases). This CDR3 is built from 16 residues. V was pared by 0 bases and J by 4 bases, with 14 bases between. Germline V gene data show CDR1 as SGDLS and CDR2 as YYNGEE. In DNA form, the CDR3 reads TGTGCCAGCAGCGTAGAGGGGATGGCGTGGGGAAACACCATATATTTT. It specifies CASSVEGMAWGNTIYF.

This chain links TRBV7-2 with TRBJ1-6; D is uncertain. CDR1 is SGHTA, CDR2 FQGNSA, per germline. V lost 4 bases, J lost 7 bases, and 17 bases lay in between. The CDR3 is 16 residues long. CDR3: CASSSRLDGKNSPLHF. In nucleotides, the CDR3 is TGTGCCAGCAGCTCCCGGTTGGACGGGAAGAATTCACCCCTCCACTTT.

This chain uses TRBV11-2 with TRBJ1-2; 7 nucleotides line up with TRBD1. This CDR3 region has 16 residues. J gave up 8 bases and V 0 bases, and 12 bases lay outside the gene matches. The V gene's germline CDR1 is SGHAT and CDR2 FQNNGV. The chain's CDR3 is CASSLDPMTGKGGYTF. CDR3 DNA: TGTGCCAGCAGCTTAGACCCCATGACAGGGAAGGGAGGCTACACCTTC.

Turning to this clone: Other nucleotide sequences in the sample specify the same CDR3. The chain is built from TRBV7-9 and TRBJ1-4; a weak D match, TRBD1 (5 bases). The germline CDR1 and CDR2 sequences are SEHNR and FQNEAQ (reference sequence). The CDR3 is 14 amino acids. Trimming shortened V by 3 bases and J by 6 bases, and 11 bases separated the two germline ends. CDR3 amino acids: CASSFLTGDEKLFF. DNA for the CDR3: TGTGCCAGCAGCTTCCTAACAGGAGATGAAAAACTGTTTTTT.